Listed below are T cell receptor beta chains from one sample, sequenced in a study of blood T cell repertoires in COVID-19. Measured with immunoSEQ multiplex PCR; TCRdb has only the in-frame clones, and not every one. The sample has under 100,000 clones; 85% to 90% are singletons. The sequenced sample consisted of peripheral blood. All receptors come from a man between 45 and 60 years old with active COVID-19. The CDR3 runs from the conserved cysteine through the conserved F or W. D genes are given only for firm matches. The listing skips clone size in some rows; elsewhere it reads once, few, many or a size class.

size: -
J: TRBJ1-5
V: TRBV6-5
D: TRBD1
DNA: TGTGCCAGCAGTTACTACGCGTCAGGGGGGAGGCCCCAGCATTTT
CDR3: CASSYYASGGRPQHF

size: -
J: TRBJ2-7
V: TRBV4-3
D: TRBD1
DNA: TGCGCCAGCAGCCAAGAACCGGGACAGGGGTACGAGCAGTACTTC
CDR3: CASSQEPGQGYEQYF

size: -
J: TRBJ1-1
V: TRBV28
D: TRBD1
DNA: TGTGCCAGCAGTTTAAACAGGGGGCGGAACACTGAAGCTTTCTTT
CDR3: CASSLNRGRNTEAFF

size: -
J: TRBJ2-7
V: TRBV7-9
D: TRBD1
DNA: TGTGCCAGCAGCTCCCCGACAGGGGAGAACTACGAGCAGTACTTC
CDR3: CASSSPTGENYEQYF

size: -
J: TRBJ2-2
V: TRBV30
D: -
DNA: TGTGCCTGGAGTGTAAGGGGGGGGCTGTTTTTT
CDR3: CAWSVRGGLFF

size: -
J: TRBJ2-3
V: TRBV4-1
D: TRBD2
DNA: TGCGCCAGCAGCCACCCGACTAGCGGGAGTGCAGATACGCAGTATTTT
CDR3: CASSHPTSGSADTQYF

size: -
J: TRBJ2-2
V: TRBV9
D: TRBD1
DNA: TGTGCCAGCAGCGTATGGGCAGGGGGATTCGGCGGGGAGCTGTTTTTT
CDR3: CASSVWAGGFGGELFF

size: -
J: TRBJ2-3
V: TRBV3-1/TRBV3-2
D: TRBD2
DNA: TGTGCCAGCAAGTTGGCGGGGGGAGATACGCAGTATTTT
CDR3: CASKLAGGDTQYF

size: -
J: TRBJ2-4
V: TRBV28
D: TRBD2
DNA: TGTGCCAGCAGTTCCGCGACTAGCGTCCCAAACATTCAGTACTTC
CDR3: CASSSATSVPNIQYF

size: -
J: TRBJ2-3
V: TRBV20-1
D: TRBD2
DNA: TGCAGTGCTAGTCCCCACTCACTAGCGAGGGCCGGCACAGATACGCAGTATTTT
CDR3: CSASPHSLARAGTDTQYF

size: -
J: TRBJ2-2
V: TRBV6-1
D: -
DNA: TGTGCCAGCAGTGAAGTGGTATCTCAGGGGTCCGGGGAGCTGTTTTTT
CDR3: CASSEVVSQGSGELFF

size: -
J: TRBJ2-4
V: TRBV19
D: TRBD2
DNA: TGTGCCAGTAGTATGAAGTTTGGGGGGGACGCTGGAGCCAAAAACATTCAGTACTTC
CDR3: CASSMKFGGDAGAKNIQYF

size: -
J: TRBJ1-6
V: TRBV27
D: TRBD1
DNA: TGTGCCACGAGACCCGGGACAGGGACAAATTCACCCCTCCACTTT
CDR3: CATRPGTGTNSPLHF

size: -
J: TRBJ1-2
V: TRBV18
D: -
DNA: TGTGCCAGCTCACCCGCCCAGGAACCAAATGGCTACACCTTC
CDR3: CASSPAQEPNGYTF

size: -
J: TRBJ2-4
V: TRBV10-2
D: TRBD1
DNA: TGCGCCAGCATGACGGGACAGGGGTATCCCAAAAACATTCAGTACTTC
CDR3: CASMTGQGYPKNIQYF

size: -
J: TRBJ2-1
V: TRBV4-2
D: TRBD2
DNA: TGTGCCAGCAGCCAATGGGCCGGGGGGGGCCTAGGGAATGAGCAGTTCTTC
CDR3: CASSQWAGGGLGNEQFF

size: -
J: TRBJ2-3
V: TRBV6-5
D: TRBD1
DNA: TGTGCCACCAAACCCGGACAGGCAATCACAGATACGCAGTATTTT
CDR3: CATKPGQAITDTQYF

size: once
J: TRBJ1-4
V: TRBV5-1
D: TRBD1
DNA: TGCGCCAGCAGGGAGAGACAGGGTAATGAAAAACTGTTTTTT
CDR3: CASRERQGNEKLFF

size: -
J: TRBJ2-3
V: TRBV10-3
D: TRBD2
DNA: TGTGCCACCATAAGTGGGACTAGCGGAGGCACAGATACGCAGTATTTT
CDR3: CATISGTSGGTDTQYF

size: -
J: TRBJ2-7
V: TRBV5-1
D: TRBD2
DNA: TGCGCCAGCGGGTTAGCGGGAGAGGGGTTGTACGAGCAGTACTTC
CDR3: CASGLAGEGLYEQYF

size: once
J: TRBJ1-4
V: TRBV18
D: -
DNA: TGTGCCAGCTCAAAGATCGGGAGTCGGGCTAATGAAAAACTGTTTTTT
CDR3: CASSKIGSRANEKLFF

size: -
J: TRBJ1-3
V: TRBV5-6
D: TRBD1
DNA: TGTGCCAGCAGCTTCTACAGGGGTTCTGGAAACACCATATATTTT
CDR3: CASSFYRGSGNTIYF

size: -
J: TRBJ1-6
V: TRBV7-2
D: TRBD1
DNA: TGTGCCAGCAGTTATGAGGACAGGATGTTTTCACCCCTCCACTTT
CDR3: CASSYEDRMFSPLHF

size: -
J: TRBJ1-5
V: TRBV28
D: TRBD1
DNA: TGTGCCAGCAGTCCGACTCGGACAGGGGGGAATCAGCCCCAGCATTTT
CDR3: CASSPTRTGGNQPQHF

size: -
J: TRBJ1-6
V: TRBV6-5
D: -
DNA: TGTGCCAGCACCCGTGTAGGGGGGGAAGGCTCACCCCTCCACTTT
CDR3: CASTRVGGEGSPLHF

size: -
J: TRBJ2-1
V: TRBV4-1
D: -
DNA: TGCGCCAGCAGCCATCTAGGGAGGAGTCGCAGCAGCAATGAGCAGTTCTTC
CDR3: CASSHLGRSRSSNEQFF

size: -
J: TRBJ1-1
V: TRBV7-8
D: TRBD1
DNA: TGTGCCAGCAGCTCCCTGGACAGGGTCACTGAAGCTTTCTTT
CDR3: CASSSLDRVTEAFF

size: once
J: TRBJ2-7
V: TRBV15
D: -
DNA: TGTGCCACCAGCAGAGGAGGGGGTGTCTACGAGCAGTACTTC
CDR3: CATSRGGGVYEQYF

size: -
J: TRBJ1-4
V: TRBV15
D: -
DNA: TGTGCCACCAGCAGAGAATTCGGGTATGCAACTAATGAAAAACTGTTTTTT
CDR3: CATSREFGYATNEKLFF

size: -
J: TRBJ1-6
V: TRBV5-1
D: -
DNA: TGCGCCAGCAGCGGGGGGTTATCCTATAATTCACCCCTCCACTTT
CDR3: CASSGGLSYNSPLHF

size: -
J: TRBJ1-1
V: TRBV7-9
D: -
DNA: TGTGCCAGCACCAAAGGGGGGGGGTGGACTGAAGCTTTCTTT
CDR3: CASTKGGGWTEAFF

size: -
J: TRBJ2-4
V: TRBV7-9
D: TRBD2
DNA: TGTGCCAGCAGCATTGGAGCGGGAGTCAAAAACATTCAGTACTTC
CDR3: CASSIGAGVKNIQYF

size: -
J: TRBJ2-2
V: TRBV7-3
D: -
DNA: TGTGCCAGCAGCCCAATCAGGGACACCGGGGAGCTGTTTTTT
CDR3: CASSPIRDTGELFF